What follows are 26 T cell receptor beta chains derived from one specimen sequenced in a study of blood T cell repertoires in COVID-19. Generated by immunoSEQ multiplex PCR, the TCRdb table keeps only in-frame clones and is missing some. Of over 200,000 clones in the sample, approximately 79% were seen once. Source material: peripheral blood. These receptors were collected from a human donor in a cohort sampled during active COVID-19.

This clone appeared once. The rearrangement joins TRBV28 to TRBJ1-2; TRBD1 might be the D (5 bases). CDR1 and CDR2 from the germline V gene are MDHEN and SYDVKM. The V and J ends lost 4 bases and 3 bases respectively, with 18 bases between them. This CDR3 comprises 16 residues. CDR3 region: CASSSPFIWGDYGYTF. The CDR3 region has the DNA TGTGCCAGCAGTTCTCCCTTTATCTGGGGGGACTATGGCTACACCTTC.

About this clone: A junction end diverges from the germline sequence, so it may reflect a read error. V and J are TRBV9 and TRBJ2-7; TRBD2 matches 8 bases. This CDR3 has 16 amino acids. Germline CDR1 is SGDLS and CDR2 is YYNGEE. As DNA, the CDR3 is TGTGCCAGCAGTTGGGGCGGCGGGAGGACTGTCTACAAGCAGTACTTC. The encoded protein is CASSWGGGRTVYKQYF. The complete variable domain, with remaining parts taken from reference TRBV9 and TRBJ2-7, reads DSGVTQTPKHLITATGQRVTLRCSPRSGDLSVYWYQQSLDQGLQFLIQYYNGEERAKGNILERFSAQQFPDLHSELNLSSLELGDSALYFCASSWGGGRTVYKQYFGPGTRLTVT.

The chain employs TRBV7-9 and TRBJ2-7; TRBD2 matches 10 bases. J lost 6 bases, V lost 8 bases, and 10 bases had no gene match. This CDR3 comprises 14 residues. Germline values: CDR1 SEHNR, CDR2 FQNEAQ (reference sequence). CDR3 region: CASSGASGRGEQYF. The DNA for the CDR3 is TGTGCCAGCTCGGGGGCTAGCGGGAGAGGCGAGCAGTACTTC.

The V call is TRBV9, the J call TRBJ1-1; TRBD1 agrees at 7 bases. Trimming at V came to 3 bases and at J to 1 base, leaving 9 bases not matched to a gene. From germline, CDR1 is SGDLS and CDR2 YYNGEE. The CDR3 is 16 amino acids. Here the CDR3 reads CASSAKQGFGNTEAFF. CDR3 bases: TGTGCCAGCAGCGCCAAACAGGGGTTCGGGAACACTGAAGCTTTCTTT.

This rearrangement joins TRBV28 to TRBJ2-7, with D possibly TRBD1 on 6 matching bases. V was shortened by 7 bases and J by 4 bases, with 17 bases between the two germline ends. The CDR3 has 14 residues. Germline loops: CDR1 MDHEN, CDR2 SYDVKM. The CDR3 bases are TGTGCCAGCACCCAAGACAGGACGAGATACGAGCAGTACTTC. This encodes CASTQDRTRYEQYF. The full variable domain, rest sourced from reference TRBV28 and TRBJ2-7, is DVKVTQSSRYLVKRTGEKVFLECVQDMDHENMFWYRQDPGLGLRLIYFSYDVKMKEKGDIPEGYSVSREKKERFSLILESASTNQTSMYLCASTQDRTRYEQYFGPGTRLTVT.

The chain couples TRBV7-2 to TRBJ1-2; the match to TRBD1 covers 9 bases. Per germline, CDR1 SGHTA and CDR2 FQGNSA. The length of the CDR3 is 16 residues. Losses at the gene ends were 1 base for V and 7 bases for J; bases not matched to a gene: 10. The CDR3 protein is CASSLESPGQGSGYTF. The CDR3 nucleotides are TGTGCCAGCAGCTTAGAGAGTCCGGGACAGGGAAGTGGCTACACCTTC.

The chain has TRBV28 and TRBJ2-7; possibly TRBD1 for D (5 bases). Germline V gene sequence: CDR1 MDHEN, CDR2 SYDVKM. V was trimmed by 6 bases and J by 3 bases, leaving 12 bases between them. CDR3 length: 13 amino acids. Here the CDR3 DNA reads TGTGCCAGCAGACCGACAGCCTTCTACGAGCAGTACTTC. Translated: CASRPTAFYEQYF.

The chain joins TRBV2 to TRBJ1-1; D not resolved. The CDR3 is 13 residues long. CDR1 and CDR2 (germline): SNHLY, FYNNEI. V was clipped by 4 bases and J by 0 bases, with 6 bases between them. The CDR3 DNA follows: TGTGCCAGCAGTGCCTTTTTGAACACTGAAGCTTTCTTT. This encodes CASSAFLNTEAFF.

This clone was recorded a few times. CDR3 sequence: CASSQTGWSAYEQYF. CDR3 in DNA: TGTGCCAGCAGTCAGACAGGGTGGTCGGCCTACGAGCAGTACTTC. This chain joins TRBV28 and TRBJ2-7, with 7 nucleotides matching TRBD1. Germline V gene data show CDR1 as MDHEN and CDR2 as SYDVKM. The CDR3 has 15 residues. The V and J ends lost 5 bases and 2 bases, in that order; junction bases with no gene match: 9.

In nucleotides, the CDR3 is TGTGCCAGCAGTCGAACAGGGGGCTTATTGTCTCAGCCCCAGCATTTT. It specifies CASSRTGGLLSQPQHF. The chain recombines TRBV6-6 with TRBJ1-5; TRBD1 agrees at 9 bases. Trimming removed 5 bases from V and 6 bases from J; junction bases left unmatched: 11. The germline V gene has CDR1 MNHNY and CDR2 SVGAGI (reference sequence). The CDR3 is made up of 16 amino acids.

The V call is TRBV18, the J call TRBJ2-7; the D is unclear. There are 13 residues in the CDR3. CDR1 is KGHSH and CDR2 is LQKENI in the germline V gene. Trimming removed 1 base at V and 4 bases at J, with 8 bases between. In DNA form, the CDR3 reads TGTGCCAGCTCACCACTTCCGTCTTACGAGCAGTACTTC. Translated: CASSPLPSYEQYF.

This chain uses TRBV28 with TRBJ2-5; 10 bases are a match to TRBD2. J lost 1 base, V lost 6 bases, and 17 bases had no gene match. Germline-derived CDR1 and CDR2 are MDHEN and SYDVKM. CDR3 size: 19 residues. CDR3 sequence reads: CASRGGPGLAILSQETQYF. The DNA of the CDR3 is TGTGCCAGCAGGGGGGGACCGGGACTAGCGATATTGTCCCAAGAGACCCAGTACTTC.

The chain joins TRBV5-4 to TRBJ2-3; 10 bases match TRBD2. Germline trimming cut 4 bases from V and 0 bases from J; bases unmatched to any gene: 11. The CDR3 has 18 residues. Per germline, CDR1 SGHNT and CDR2 YYREEE (reference sequence). CDR3 sequence: CASSLYPKREGSTDTQYF. The DNA for the CDR3 is TGTGCCAGCAGCCTATACCCGAAGCGGGAGGGAAGCACAGATACGCAGTATTTT. The variable domain in full, completed from reference TRBV5-4 and TRBJ2-3, reads ETGVTQSPTHLIKTRGQQVTLRCSSQSGHNTVSWYQQALGQGPQFIFQYYREEENGRGNFPPRFSGLQFPNYSSELNVNALELDDSALYLCASSLYPKREGSTDTQYFGPGTRLTVL.

V and J are TRBV9 and TRBJ1-3; a possible D gene is TRBD1 (5 bases). Germline V gene data show CDR1 as SGDLS and CDR2 as YYNGEE. V was clipped by 0 bases and J by 0 bases, with 10 bases between them. The CDR3 runs 16 residues. Here the CDR3 reads CASSVEGHSSGNTIYF. CDR3 sequence (DNA): TGTGCCAGCAGCGTAGAAGGACACAGCTCTGGAAACACCATATATTTT.

V and J are TRBV7-8 and TRBJ2-3; 10 nucleotides match TRBD1. Unmatched junction bases numbered 3, after V lost 0 bases and J lost 6 bases. Germline values: CDR1 SGHVS, CDR2 FQNEAQ. The CDR3 covers 15 residues. CDR3 loop: CASSLAGTGADTQYF. As DNA, the CDR3 is TGTGCCAGCAGCTTAGCCGGGACAGGGGCGGATACGCAGTATTTT.

The chain has TRBV23-1 and TRBJ1-2; 7 bases match TRBD1. TRBV23-1 is sorted into the ORF group, with uncertain function. The CDR3 contains 16 residues. V gave up 0 bases and J gave up 1 base; unmatched junction bases: 5. DNA for the CDR3: TGCGCCAGCAGTCAATCGCCCCCAGGGGGTAACTATGGCTACACCTTC. Translation: CASSQSPPGGNYGYTF.

The gene calls are TRBV18 and TRBJ2-2; D is uncertain. Trimming pared 1 base from V and 4 bases from J, leaving 7 bases between. CDR3 length: 14 residues. CDR1 and CDR2 from the germline V gene are KGHSH and LQKENI. The CDR3: CASSPLLSTGELFF. The CDR3 nucleotides read TGTGCCAGCTCACCACTTCTCTCCACCGGGGAGCTGTTTTTT.

V gene TRBV18 combines with J gene TRBJ2-3; tentative D call: TRBD2 (5 bases). This CDR3 region has 14 residues. Germline CDR1 is KGHSH and CDR2 is LQKENI. V gave up 6 bases and J gave up 5 bases, with 15 bases separating them. CDR3 sequence: CASSPDPAGDTQYF. CDR3 DNA sequence: TGTGCCAGCTCTCCCGACCCGGCGGGAGATACGCAGTATTTT.

The chain uses TRBV5-1 and TRBJ1-2; D not certain. In germline, CDR1 is SGHRS, CDR2 YFSETQ. The length of the CDR3 is 14 residues. Trimming pared 1 base from V and 5 bases from J, leaving 12 bases between. The chain's CDR3 is CASSLLSVWYGYTF. The CDR3 nucleotides read TGCGCCAGCAGCTTGCTGTCGGTATGGTATGGCTACACCTTC.

The chain uses TRBV29-1 and TRBJ2-7; TRBD2 might be the D (5 bases). The CDR3 loop spans 12 amino acids. Per the germline V gene, CDR1 is SQVTM and CDR2 is ANQGSEA. V was trimmed by 4 bases and J by 2 bases, leaving 9 bases between them. Here the CDR3 reads CSVVEGTYEQYF. The CDR3 DNA reads as TGCAGCGTTGTCGAGGGAACCTACGAGCAGTACTTC.

This sequence joins TRBV11-2 and TRBJ1-2; 7 nucleotides match TRBD1. V gave up 5 bases and J gave up 8 bases; unmatched junction bases: 11. Per the germline V gene, CDR1 is SGHAT and CDR2 is FQNNGV. The CDR3 spans 14 residues. The CDR3 is CASSGTGARGGYTF. The CDR3 DNA sequence: TGTGCCAGCAGCGGAACAGGGGCCCGGGGGGGCTACACCTTC.

The chain couples TRBV12-5 to TRBJ1-2; the match to TRBD1 covers 7 bases. The junction had 7 bases not matched to a gene; V was cut back by 5 bases and J by 4 bases. The length of the CDR3 is 14 residues. The germline gives CDR1 LGHNT, CDR2 FRNRAP. This chain's CDR3 is CASGPPGTVYGYTF. The CDR3 region has the DNA TGTGCTAGTGGTCCCCCAGGGACAGTCTATGGCTACACCTTC.

The rearrangement joins TRBV7-2 to TRBJ2-7, with D perhaps TRBD2 (6 bases). The CDR3 has 14 amino acids. In germline, CDR1 is SGHTA, CDR2 FQGNSA. The germline V and J ends were trimmed by 1 base and 3 bases, with 10 bases remaining between them. In DNA, the CDR3 is TGTGCCAGCAGCTTAGGGAGGGCCATCTACGAGCAGTACTTC. It is translated as CASSLGRAIYEQYF.

The genes are TRBV15 and TRBJ1-5, with a weak D call TRBD1 (5 bases). V was clipped by 0 bases and J by 11 bases, with 17 bases between them. CDR1 is LNHNV and CDR2 is YYDKDF in the germline V gene (reference sequence). The CDR3 extends over 15 amino acids. CDR3 loop: CATSRDLVGAPSQHF. CDR3 nucleotide sequence: TGTGCCACCAGCAGAGATCTCGTAGGGGCTCCGTCCCAGCATTTT.

The V and J genes are TRBV7-6 and TRBJ2-1; 7 bases line up with TRBD2. The CDR3 consists of 16 residues. CDR1 and CDR2 (germline): SGHVS, FNYEAQ. Trimming removed 2 bases from V and 6 bases from J; junction bases left unmatched: 10. CDR3 in DNA: TGTGCCAGCAGCTTAAGAGTAAGCGGGACCCTCAATGAGCAGTTCTTC. Protein: CASSLRVSGTLNEQFF.

This CDR3 is CASSFTYEQYF. CDR3 DNA sequence: TGTGCCAGCAGCTTCACTTACGAGCAGTACTTC. This rearrangement joins TRBV7-9 to TRBJ2-7, with D hard to call. Deletions cut 3 bases from V and 4 bases from J, with 4 bases between. Germline V gives CDR1 SEHNR, CDR2 FQNEAQ (reference sequence). The CDR3 has 11 amino acids.